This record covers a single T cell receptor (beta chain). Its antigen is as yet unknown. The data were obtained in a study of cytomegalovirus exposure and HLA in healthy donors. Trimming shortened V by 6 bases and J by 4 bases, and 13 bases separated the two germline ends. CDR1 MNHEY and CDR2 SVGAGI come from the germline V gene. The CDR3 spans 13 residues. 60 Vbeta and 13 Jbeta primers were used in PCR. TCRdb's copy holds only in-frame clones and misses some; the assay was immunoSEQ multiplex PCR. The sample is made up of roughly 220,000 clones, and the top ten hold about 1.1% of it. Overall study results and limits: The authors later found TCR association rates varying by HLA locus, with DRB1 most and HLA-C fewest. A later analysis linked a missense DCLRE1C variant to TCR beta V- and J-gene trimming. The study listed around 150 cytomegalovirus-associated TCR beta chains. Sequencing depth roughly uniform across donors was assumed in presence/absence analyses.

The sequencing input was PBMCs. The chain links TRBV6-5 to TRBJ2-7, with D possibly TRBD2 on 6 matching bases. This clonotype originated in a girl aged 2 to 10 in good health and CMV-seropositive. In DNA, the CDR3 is TGTGCCAGCAGGCGGGACGGAGATTACGAGCAGTACTTC. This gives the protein CASRRDGDYEQYF.